The source of this T cell receptor (beta chain) is a study of T cell repertoires in cytomegalovirus infection. Study at large: CMV epitopes, recently identified HLA-C-restricted and well-studied HLA-B-restricted, were used.

To note about this clonotype: The antigen is not known.

The study's findings and limits: HLA-C-restricted CMV-specific TCR beta clonotypes prevailed in the ex vivo response.

MiXCR, applied by TCRdb to the reads, yields one record per CDR3 protein. The repertoire holds 750,000 to 900,000 distinct CDR3 sequences, with almost 30% as singletons. CDR3 length equals 14 residues. Trimming pared 5 bases from V and 8 bases from J, leaving 18 bases between. The germline V gene has CDR1 MNHEY and CDR2 SMNVEV (reference sequence). Here the sequenced sample was cultured CD8+ T cells from PBMCs, taken from culture after CMV antigen stimulation. This sequence joins TRBV27 and TRBJ1-2; D is possibly TRBD1 (5 bases). The source is a human donor in good health (CMV status not recorded). Some clones in this sample may be carry-over from other donors' samples. The CDR3 DNA follows: TGTGCCAGCAGTAACGCGCTTTGGGGGGACGGCTACACCTTC. It yields the protein CASSNALWGDGYTF.